This TCR beta chain was documented in a study of graft-versus-host responses after intestinal transplantation. Concerning this clone: Its cognate antigen is unknown.

Sequencing used immunoSEQ multiplex PCR; TCRdb keeps in-frame clones, though not all of them. The profile shows around 88,000 clones, roughly four fifths of them singletons. This specimen was unstimulated CD8+ T cells sorted from spleen or lymph node cells, taken before intestinal transplant. The receptor was derived from a human donor who received an intestinal transplant.

As DNA, the CDR3 is TGTGCCAGTAGTACCGGAGGACAGGGAACACCCCTCCACTTT. It yields the protein CASSTGGQGTPLHF. This chain links TRBV19 with TRBJ1-6, with 8 bases lining up with TRBD1. Looked up from germline, CDR1 is LNHDA and CDR2 is SQIVND (reference sequence). V gave up 4 bases and J gave up 11 bases; unmatched junction bases: 7. The CDR3 is 14 residues long.